This T cell receptor (beta chain) came from a study of cytomegalovirus exposure and HLA in healthy donors (dated by TCRdb to between 2016 and 2019). With regard to the full study: An earlier analysis of some 620 of the donors reported 250 to 300 Gb of sequence data and 117 million unique TCR beta sequences obtained from around 180 million T cells. About 280 gigabases of sequencing data and about 92 million unique TCR sequences made up an early release that covered approximately 650 HLA-typed donors. Of the 398 genotyped donors, 81% were placed in the genetic ancestry cluster associated with self-reported Caucasian donors. The aim of the study was to test whether cataloging public T cell receptors could identify signatures of past pathogen exposure. Using immunosequencing, the study profiled T cell repertoires from 500 to 800 subjects and related those repertoires to cytomegalovirus serostatus. Along with the approximately 700-subject first cohort, a separate validation cohort of over a hundred different subjects was used. To predict cytomegalovirus infection status, the study brought together high-throughput TCR immunosequencing, statistical association of individual TCRs with disease status, and machine learning. A later analysis re-examined previously published TCR beta repertoires from 500 to 700 donors and added high-resolution HLA genotyping to investigate patterns of TCR occurrence. In the later analysis, no new phenotypic data were used to find candidate immune exposures; instead, reliance was placed on TCR beta sequences and their occurrence across donors. An earlier analysis of approximately 640 of the donors applied high-throughput TCR beta sequencing to assess whether each TCR beta V gene segment acted as functional or pseudogenic. Donor age, sex, ethnicity and CMV serostatus were compiled together with the repertoire data. A later genetic analysis used genome-wide SNP genotypes for about 65% of the 666 donors, treating that subset as a discovery cohort. Every discovery cohort repertoire had been produced on one sequencing platform. HLA typing covered class I and class II loci at four-digit resolution. Typing coverage varied by locus: 629-630 donors for A, B, C, DRB1 and DQB1; more than 500 for DQA1; approximately 570 for DPA1; under 490 for DPB1. Because of strong linkage in the cohort, five DR-DQ haplotypes were treated as single units for association and clustering. Across 300 to 400 genotyped donors of the cohort, an average of about 240,000 unique TCR beta nucleotide sequences per donor were sequenced, and approximately 17% of those sequences were non-productive.

A remark on this clone: No cognate antigen has been identified for it. Base qualities are not recorded, but no much larger clone differs from it by a single base.

The paper's findings and limits, for the study overall: In a later analysis, several top co-occurrence clusters were reported to appear linked to parvovirus B19, influenza, CMV and Epstein-Barr virus. A later analysis found that HLA-associated TCR beta chains were more clonally expanded and had lower generation probabilities than equally common non-associated chains. Linkage disequilibrium might explain the correlated functional status among segregating V segments, but an unknown experimental factor could not be excluded. Because HLA typing was unavailable for some donors at each locus, only the typed subset was used in association tests. A further reported finding was that TCR beta sequences accurately predicted the HLA-A and HLA-B alleles for most subjects in the first cohort. The study listed 150 to 200 TCR beta chains as associated with cytomegalovirus. A group of highly shared sequence variants was considered likely to be a technical artifact of the sequencing pipeline. It was suggested by the authors that the approach could potentially be generalized to other disease states and immunological phenotypes. Immune exposure information for the cohort was limited to CMV serostatus. In an earlier analysis of under 600 of the donors, most TCR beta V segments were observed in productive rearrangements about 87% or about 30% of the time, broadly matching IMGT annotations. V-gene and J-gene trimming of TCR beta chains was associated with a missense DCLRE1C variant in a later genetic analysis, and the association was replicated in an independent cohort. A later analysis found that most CMV-associated TCR beta chains appeared HLA-restricted, with HLA associations seemingly driven largely by CMV exposure. This cohort had only TCR beta chains sequenced, and the lack of alpha or paired-chain data limited which features could be detected. Most TCR sequences were seen in very few donors, while some public TCRs were found in many individuals. Because counts were too low, 15 to 20 rarely observed V segments, including chromosome 9 orphons, were excluded from the earlier analysis of several hundred of the donors. Because the 87-base-pair reads could not distinguish some IMGT-functional V segments, including TRBV6-2 and TRBV6-3, those segments were excluded. In a later analysis, the rate of TCR association differed among HLA loci, with DRB1 alleles having the most associated TCRs and HLA-C alleles having the fewest. When HLA alleles, especially DR and DQ, strongly co-occurred, TCR associations were difficult to assign to individual alleles. In both the original and validation cohorts, the classifier was reported to diagnose cytomegalovirus status with high specificity and sensitivity. Compared with the 666-donor mean, donors in an Asian-associated ancestry cluster had fewer N-insertions in productive TCRs, according to a later genetic analysis. A few of the identified cytomegalovirus-associated TCR beta chains were confirmed in vitro to be specific for cytomegalovirus antigens. Sequencing depth was assumed to be roughly uniform across donors in the presence/absence analyses, though that assumption may not hold. At a false discovery rate of 0.05, a later analysis linked around 17,000 TCR beta sequences to specific HLA alleles.

Library preparation employed the immunoSEQ multiplex PCR assay. For the multiplex PCR, a mixture combining 60 forward primers for TCR Vbeta segments and 13 reverse primers for TCR Jbeta segments was used. A multiplex PCR assay on genomic DNA amplified the CDR3 region of rearranged TCR beta genes. The amplified TCR beta libraries were sequenced on the Illumina HiSeq System as 87-base-pair reads. The authors' pipeline ran thus. Across the 640 or so repertoires, a later analysis counted approximately 75 million unique TCR beta chains, 9 million to 14 million of which were shared by at least two donors. A nearest-neighbor algorithm error-corrected the raw reads and collapsed the reads into unique sequences, merging closely related sequences to remove PCR and sequencing errors. V, D and J gene segments were assigned by aligning CDR3 sequences to IMGT reference sequences. Each retained sequence needed at least a six-nucleotide match to both a V gene segment and a J gene segment. A rearrangement was called productive if the CDR3 had no stop codons and remained in frame with V and J, and every other rearrangement was called non-productive. Following IMGT convention, CDR3 was defined as the stretch from the second conserved V-encoded cysteine to the conserved J-encoded phenylalanine. The earlier analysis of roughly 590 of the donors excluded sequences that lacked an unambiguous match to a single V gene segment. An earlier analysis of 500 to 600 of the donors classified V segments as functional when productive rearrangements were above 56.7% and as segregating when the standard deviation between donors was above 5%. A statistical classification framework was developed to diagnose cytomegalovirus status using the catalog of TCR beta chain sequences. V and J gene assignment, in a later analysis, came from comparing TCR nucleotide sequences with IMGT/GENE-DB human TR gene sequences. The TCRdist pipeline was used in a later analysis to assign CDR3 sequences and most-parsimonious VDJ recombination scenarios. A later analysis defined each TCR beta chain by its CDR3 amino acid sequence plus V-gene family, and excluded reads lacking a unique V-gene family. In a later analysis, around 650 highly shared, low-generation-probability nucleotide sequences were removed to address suspected cross-contamination and a sequencing artifact. In a later analysis, a clonal expansion index for each public chain was calculated from normalized within-repertoire ranks of inferred template counts. In a later analysis, generation probabilities were computed using a VDJ recombination model fitted to out-of-frame rearrangements, and the results were checked against IGoR. A later analysis scored TCR-TCR, TCR-HLA and TCR-CMV co-occurrence with hypergeometric tests, applying a repertoire-size bias correction to TCR pairs. In a later analysis, false discovery rates were estimated by permuting HLA or CMV assignments 20 times. In a later analysis, co-occurring TCRs were grouped with DBSCAN, and TCRdist sequence similarity was added when clustering was performed within HLA-allele-positive subsets. For co-occurrence clustering, repertoires with fewer than 30,000 or more than 120,000 public chains were excluded, along with 5 or 6 repertoires with anomalous nucleotide sharing. In TCRdb, the immuneACCESS table is reduced to in-frame sequences with V and J assigned. These tables do not hold every clone; where another copy was compared, an unresolved V gene accounts for under half, and the others remain unexplained. D and trimming were read from the DNA, whereas the V and J calls and clone size are those reported in that table. The sample contains fewer than 100,000 clones, 60% to 80% of them found a single time. The ten largest clones capture around 3.4% of the sample.

In total, 500 to 700 healthy bone marrow donors made up the cohort. At the time of sampling, every cohort member was nominally healthy, though immune exposures that went unrecorded were likely present. The donor tested CMV seronegative, placing the donor among the 352 seronegative members of the cohort. A peripheral blood sample was provided by each donor, and peripheral blood mononuclear cells were used for TCR beta sequencing. The Qiagen DNeasy Blood Extraction Kit was used to extract genomic DNA from the blood cell samples. The CDR3 sequence holds 15 residues, the cysteine and phenylalanine included. Kept here is only the CDR3 DNA, which spans 45 bases and is read in frame from base 1. The germline V gene specifies KGHSH as CDR1 and LQKENI as CDR2. The germline V end is reduced by 9 bases and the J end by 4 bases; junction bases left unmatched: 12.

The sequenced material came from PBMCs. This sequence was found in a man aged 40-49 years in good health and CMV-seronegative. This chain is built from TRBV18 and TRBJ1-5, and 7 bases in between align with TRBD1. The CDR3 loop reads CASSPRQGENQPQHF. The bases read TGTGCCAGTTCGCCCAGGCAGGGGGAGAATCAGCCCCAGCATTTT.